These 13 T cell receptor beta chains came from one sample sequenced in a study of somatic mutations in cytotoxic T cells in rheumatoid arthritis. The data were produced by immunoSEQ multiplex PCR, yet TCRdb's version contains in-frame clones alone and is incomplete. The data contain 20,000 or so clones, around 80% of them singletons. What was sequenced was CD8+ T cells sorted from blood. The receptors come from a woman between 45 and 60 years old in good health.

By frequency in the sample, this clone is medium-sized (0.01 to 0.1%). This chain uses TRBV29-1 with TRBJ1-2; TRBD1 matches at 8 bases. Germline CDR1 reads SQVTM; CDR2 reads ANQGSEA. The CDR3 is 14 amino acids. With 3 bases clipped from V and 6 bases from J, the junction kept 9 bases outside the gene matches. The CDR3 DNA reads as TGCAGCGTTGAGACAGGGGCAGCTATCGATGGCTACACCTTC. Amino acids: CSVETGAAIDGYTF.

J is TRBJ2-6 and V is TRBV2, with 13 bases that match TRBD2. The J segment lost 1 base and the V segment lost 10 bases, leaving 4 bases of the junction unmatched. CDR1 and CDR2 (germline): SNHLY, FYNNEI. The CDR3 is 16 amino acids. The CDR3 DNA follows: TGTGCCATCAAGACTAGCGGGAGGTCTGGGGCCAACGTCCTGACTTTC. This codes for CAIKTSGRSGANVLTF. Full variable domain (outside the CDR3, taken from reference TRBV2 and TRBJ2-6): EPEVTQTPSHQVTQMGQEVILRCVPISNHLYFYWYRQILGQKVEFLVSFYNNEISEKSEIFDDQFSVERPDGSNFTLKIRSTKLEDSAMYFCAIKTSGRSGANVLTFGAGSRLTVL.

This clone was found a few times. The CDR3 nucleotides are TGTGCCAGCAGCTTTCCGACTAGCGGGGGACTACACCAAGAGACCCAGTACTTC. This sequence encodes CASSFPTSGGLHQETQYF. This sequence joins TRBV7-8 and TRBJ2-5; TRBD2 matches at 12 bases. This CDR3 spans 18 amino acids. Unmatched junction bases numbered 8, after V lost 3 bases and J lost 0 bases. Looked up from germline, CDR1 is SGHVS and CDR2 is FQNEAQ.

The chain links TRBV7-2 to TRBJ2-3; D is unclear. Trimming cost V 1 base and J 4 bases, with 9 bases left between them. The CDR3 is made up of 14 amino acids. CDR1 and CDR2 (germline): SGHTA, FQGNSA. This CDR3 is CASSLVGDADTQYF. The CDR3 region has the DNA TGTGCCAGCAGCTTAGTTGGAGACGCAGATACGCAGTATTTT.

The J gene is TRBJ1-1, the V gene TRBV4-1; maybe TRBD1 (6 bases). Germline CDR1 and CDR2: MGHRA and YSYEKL. This CDR3 comprises 14 residues. V was clipped by 8 bases and J by 0 bases, with 13 bases between them. For the CDR3, the DNA is TGCGCCAGCGGGGGTGGACAGTTGAACACTGAAGCTTTCTTT. Its protein is CASGGGQLNTEAFF.

The rearrangement uses TRBV27 and TRBJ2-7; 9 nucleotides align to TRBD1. The CDR3 totals 15 residues. The V gene end was trimmed by 4 bases and the J gene end by 3 bases; junction bases not matched to a gene: 7. CDR1 is MNHEY and CDR2 is SMNVEV in the germline V gene (reference sequence). This CDR3 is CASSWGRTGDYEQYF. The CDR3 region has the DNA TGTGCCAGCAGTTGGGGCCGGACAGGGGACTACGAGCAGTACTTC.

This clone was observed once. This chain joins TRBV5-1 and TRBJ2-2, with TRBD1 matching over 7 bases. Germline trimming cut 1 base from V and 5 bases from J; bases unmatched to any gene: 11. CDR1 SGHRS and CDR2 YFSETQ come from the germline V gene. This CDR3 region has 17 residues. CDR3 bases: TGCGCCAGCAGCTTGAGACAGGGCACGGCTATAACCGGGGAGCTGTTTTTT. Translated, it gives CASSLRQGTAITGELFF.

This chain joins TRBV7-9 and TRBJ1-6; perhaps TRBD1 as D (5 bases). The CDR3 spans 16 residues. Trimming removed 1 base at V and 0 bases at J, with 7 bases between. Germline V lookup: CDR1 SEHNR, CDR2 FQNEAQ (reference sequence). CDR3: CASSLVRGSYNSPLHF. CDR3 in DNA: TGTGCCAGCAGCTTAGTTAGGGGCTCCTATAATTCACCCCTCCACTTT.

The J gene is TRBJ2-3, the V gene TRBV29-1, with TRBD2 matching over 7 bases. Germline-derived CDR1 and CDR2 are SQVTM and ANQGSEA. The V segment lost 4 bases and the J segment 2 bases; nucleotides outside the gene matches: 9. The CDR3 covers 15 residues. DNA for the CDR3: TGCAGCGTTGTGGGGGGAGGGGCCATCACAGATACGCAGTATTTT. Translation: CSVVGGGAITDTQYF.

The rearrangement uses TRBV4-1 and TRBJ1-1; no definite D call. Germline CDR1 is MGHRA and CDR2 is YSYEKL. Trimming removed 5 bases from V and 1 base from J, with 11 bases in between. The CDR3 runs to 14 residues. The DNA for the CDR3 is TGCGCCAGCAGCTTCCAAGCGGGGAACACTGAAGCTTTCTTT. Translating gives CASSFQAGNTEAFF.

This chain connects TRBV7-9 to TRBJ2-1; 11 nucleotides agree with TRBD2. CDR3 length: 15 residues. After removal of 6 bases from V and 5 bases from J, the junction contained 6 bases not matched to a gene. From germline, CDR1 is SEHNR and CDR2 FQNEAQ (reference sequence). In DNA form, the CDR3 reads TGTGCCAGCAGGCTAGGGACTAGCGGCCACAATGAGCAGTTCTTC. Its protein product is CASRLGTSGHNEQFF.

V usage is TRBV7-9 and J usage is TRBJ1-1; D possibly corresponds to TRBD1 (6 bases). Deletions cut 4 bases from V and 8 bases from J, with 11 bases between. Germline assignment: CDR1 SEHNR and CDR2 FQNEAQ (reference sequence). The CDR3 is made up of 12 amino acids. The CDR3 nucleotides read TGTGCCAGCAGCTCACTAGACAGGGAAGCTTTCTTT. Its protein is CASSSLDREAFF.

The chain couples TRBV13 to TRBJ2-7; unclear D gene. Trimming removed 2 bases from V and 5 bases from J, with 13 bases in between. There are 14 residues in the CDR3. Germline CDR1 reads PRHDT; CDR2 reads FYEKMQ (reference sequence). The CDR3 spells CASSLLGSNHEQYF. CDR3 coding DNA: TGTGCCAGCAGCTTATTGGGATCCAACCACGAGCAGTACTTC.